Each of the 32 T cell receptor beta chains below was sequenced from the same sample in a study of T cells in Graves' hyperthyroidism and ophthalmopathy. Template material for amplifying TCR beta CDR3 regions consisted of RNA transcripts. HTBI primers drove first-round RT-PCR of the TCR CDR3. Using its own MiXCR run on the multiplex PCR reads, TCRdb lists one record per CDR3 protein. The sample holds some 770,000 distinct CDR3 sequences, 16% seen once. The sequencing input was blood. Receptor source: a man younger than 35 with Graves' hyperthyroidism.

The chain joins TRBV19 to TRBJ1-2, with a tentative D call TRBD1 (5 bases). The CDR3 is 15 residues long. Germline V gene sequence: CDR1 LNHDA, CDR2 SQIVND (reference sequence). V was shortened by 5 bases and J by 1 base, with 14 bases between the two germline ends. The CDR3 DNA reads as TGTGCCAGTAGTTTCCGACAGCGAGATAACTATGGCTACACCTTC. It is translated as CASSFRQRDNYGYTF.

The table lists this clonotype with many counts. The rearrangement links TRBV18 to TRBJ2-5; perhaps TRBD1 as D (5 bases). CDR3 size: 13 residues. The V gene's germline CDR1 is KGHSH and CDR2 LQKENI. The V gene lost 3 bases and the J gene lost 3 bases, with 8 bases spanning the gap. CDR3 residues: CASSPLREETQYF. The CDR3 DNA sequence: TGTGCCAGCTCACCCCTCAGGGAAGAGACCCAGTACTTC. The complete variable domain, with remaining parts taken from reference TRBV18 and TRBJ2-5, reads NAGVMQNPRHLVRRRGQEARLRCSPMKGHSHVYWYRQLPEEGLKFMVYLQKENIIDESGMPKERFSAEFPKEGPSILRIQQVVRGDSAAYFCASSPLREETQYFGPGTRLLVL.

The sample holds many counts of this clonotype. CDR3 sequence: CASSEGGDTGELFF. The CDR3 DNA reads TGTGCCAGCAGTGAAGGGGGCGACACCGGGGAGCTGTTTTTT. This rearrangement joins TRBV6-1 to TRBJ2-2, with a weak D call TRBD1 (5 bases). CDR3 length: 14 amino acids. Trimming pared 1 base from V and 3 bases from J, leaving 6 bases between. Germline assignment: CDR1 MNHNS and CDR2 SASEGT.

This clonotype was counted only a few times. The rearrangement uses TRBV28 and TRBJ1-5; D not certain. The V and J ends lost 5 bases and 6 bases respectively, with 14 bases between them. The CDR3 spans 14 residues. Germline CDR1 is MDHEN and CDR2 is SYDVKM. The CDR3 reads CASSPHVQTQPQHF. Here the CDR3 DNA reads TGTGCCAGCAGTCCCCATGTACAAACTCAGCCCCAGCATTTT. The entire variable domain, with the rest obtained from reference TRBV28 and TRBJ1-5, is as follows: DVKVTQSSRYLVKRTGEKVFLECVQDMDHENMFWYRQDPGLGLRLIYFSYDVKMKEKGDIPEGYSVSREKKERFSLILESASTNQTSMYLCASSPHVQTQPQHFGDGTRLSIL.

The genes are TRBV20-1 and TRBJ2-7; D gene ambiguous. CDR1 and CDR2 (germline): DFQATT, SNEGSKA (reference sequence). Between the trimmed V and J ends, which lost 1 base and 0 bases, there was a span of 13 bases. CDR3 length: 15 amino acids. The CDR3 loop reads CSARVGGTSSYEQYF. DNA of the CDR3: TGCAGTGCTAGAGTCGGTGGCACGAGCTCCTACGAGCAGTACTTC.

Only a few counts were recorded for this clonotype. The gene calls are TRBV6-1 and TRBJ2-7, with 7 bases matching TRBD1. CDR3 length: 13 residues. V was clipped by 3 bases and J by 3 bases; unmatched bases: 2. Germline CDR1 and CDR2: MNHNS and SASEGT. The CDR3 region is CASSEGQFYEQYF. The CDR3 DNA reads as TGTGCCAGCAGTGAGGGACAGTTCTACGAGCAGTACTTC.

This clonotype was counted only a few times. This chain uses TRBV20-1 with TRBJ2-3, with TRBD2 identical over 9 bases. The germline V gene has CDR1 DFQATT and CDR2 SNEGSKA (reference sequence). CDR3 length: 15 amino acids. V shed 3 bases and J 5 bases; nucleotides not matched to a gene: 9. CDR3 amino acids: CSASISGSPKDTQYF. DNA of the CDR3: TGCAGTGCTAGCATTAGCGGGAGTCCGAAAGATACGCAGTATTTT.

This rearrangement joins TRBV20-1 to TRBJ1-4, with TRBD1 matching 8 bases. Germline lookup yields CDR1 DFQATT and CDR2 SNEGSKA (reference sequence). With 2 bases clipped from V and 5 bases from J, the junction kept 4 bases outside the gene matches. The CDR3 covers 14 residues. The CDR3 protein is CSARQTGANEKLFF. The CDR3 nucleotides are TGCAGTGCTAGACAGACAGGGGCGAATGAAAAACTGTTTTTT.

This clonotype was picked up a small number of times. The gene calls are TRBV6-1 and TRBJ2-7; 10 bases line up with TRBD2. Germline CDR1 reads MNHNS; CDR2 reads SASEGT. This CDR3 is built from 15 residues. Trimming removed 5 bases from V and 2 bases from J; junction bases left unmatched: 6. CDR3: CASSFTSGMTYEQYF. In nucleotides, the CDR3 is TGTGCCAGCAGTTTTACTAGCGGGATGACCTACGAGCAGTACTTC.

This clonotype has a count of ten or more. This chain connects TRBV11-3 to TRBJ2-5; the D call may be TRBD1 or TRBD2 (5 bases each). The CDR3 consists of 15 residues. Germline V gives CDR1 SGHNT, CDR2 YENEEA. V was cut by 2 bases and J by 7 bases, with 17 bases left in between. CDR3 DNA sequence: TGTGCCAGCAGCTTACAAGACCGGGACGTTCGGACCCAGTACTTC. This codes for CASSLQDRDVRTQYF.

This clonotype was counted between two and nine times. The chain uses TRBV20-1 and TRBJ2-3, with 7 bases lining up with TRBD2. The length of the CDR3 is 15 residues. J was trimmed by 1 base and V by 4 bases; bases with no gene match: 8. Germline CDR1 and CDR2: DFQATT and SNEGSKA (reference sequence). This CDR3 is CSATMGGPRTDTQYF. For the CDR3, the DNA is TGCAGTGCTACCATGGGAGGGCCCCGCACAGATACGCAGTATTTT.

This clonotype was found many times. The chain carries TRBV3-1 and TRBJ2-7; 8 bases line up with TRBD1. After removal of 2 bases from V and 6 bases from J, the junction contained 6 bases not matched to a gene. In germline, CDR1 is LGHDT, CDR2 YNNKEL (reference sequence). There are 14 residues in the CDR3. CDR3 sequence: CASSQNAGGGEQYF. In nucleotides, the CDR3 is TGTGCCAGCAGCCAAAACGCAGGGGGCGGCGAGCAGTACTTC.

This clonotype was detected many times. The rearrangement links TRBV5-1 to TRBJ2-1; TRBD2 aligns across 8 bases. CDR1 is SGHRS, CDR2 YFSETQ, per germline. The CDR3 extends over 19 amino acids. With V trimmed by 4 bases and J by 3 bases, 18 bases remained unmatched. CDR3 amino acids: CASSPPIVRGGQGYNEQFF. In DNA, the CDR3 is TGCGCCAGCAGCCCCCCTATCGTTCGCGGGGGGCAAGGCTACAATGAGCAGTTCTTC.

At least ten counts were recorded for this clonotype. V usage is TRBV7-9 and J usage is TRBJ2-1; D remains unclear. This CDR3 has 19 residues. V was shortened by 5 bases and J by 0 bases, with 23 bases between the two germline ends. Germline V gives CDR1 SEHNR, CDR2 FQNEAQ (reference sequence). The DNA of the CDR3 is TGTGCCAGCAGCCCGGCGGCAACTTACGGCGTCAGCTCCTACAATGAGCAGTTCTTC. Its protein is CASSPAATYGVSSYNEQFF.

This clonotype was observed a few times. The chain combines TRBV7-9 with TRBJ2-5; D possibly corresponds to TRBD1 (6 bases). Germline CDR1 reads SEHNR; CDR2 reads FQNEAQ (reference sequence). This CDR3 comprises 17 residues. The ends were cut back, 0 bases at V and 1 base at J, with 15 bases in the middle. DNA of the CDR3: TGTGCCAGCAGCTTAGCGCTAAGGCAGGGGATCCAAGAGACCCAGTACTTC. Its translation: CASSLALRQGIQETQYF.

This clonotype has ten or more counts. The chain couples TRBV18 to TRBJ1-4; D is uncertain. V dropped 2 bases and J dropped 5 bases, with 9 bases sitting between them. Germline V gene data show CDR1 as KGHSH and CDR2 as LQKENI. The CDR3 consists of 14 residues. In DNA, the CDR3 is TGTGCCAGCTCACCATCGGGCAGCAATGAAAAACTGTTTTTT. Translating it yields CASSPSGSNEKLFF.

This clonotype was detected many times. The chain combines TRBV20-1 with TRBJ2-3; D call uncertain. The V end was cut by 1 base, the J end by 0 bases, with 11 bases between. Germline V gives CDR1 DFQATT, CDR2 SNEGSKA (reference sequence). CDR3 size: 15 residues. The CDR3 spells CSARGSAPSTDTQYF. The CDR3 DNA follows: TGCAGTGCTAGAGGGAGTGCCCCTAGCACAGATACGCAGTATTTT.

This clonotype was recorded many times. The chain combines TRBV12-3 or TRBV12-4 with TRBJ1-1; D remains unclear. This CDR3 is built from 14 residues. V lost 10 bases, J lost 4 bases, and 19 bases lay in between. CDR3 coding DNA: TGTGCCACCGCTCCGGTTTTGAGCGGCACTGAAGCTTTCTTT. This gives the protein CATAPVLSGTEAFF.

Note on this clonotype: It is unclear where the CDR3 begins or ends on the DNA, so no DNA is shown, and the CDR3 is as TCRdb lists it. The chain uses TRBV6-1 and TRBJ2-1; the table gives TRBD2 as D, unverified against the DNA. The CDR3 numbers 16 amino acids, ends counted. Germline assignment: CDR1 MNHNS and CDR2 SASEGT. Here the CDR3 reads CASSSSTSGRAGEQFF.

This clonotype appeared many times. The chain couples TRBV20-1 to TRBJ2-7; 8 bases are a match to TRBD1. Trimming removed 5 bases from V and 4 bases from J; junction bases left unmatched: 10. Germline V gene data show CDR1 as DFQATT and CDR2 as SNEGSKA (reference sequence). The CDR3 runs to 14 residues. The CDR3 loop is CSAWSTGELYEQYF. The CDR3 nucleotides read TGCAGTGCTTGGTCGACAGGGGAGTTATACGAGCAGTACTTC.

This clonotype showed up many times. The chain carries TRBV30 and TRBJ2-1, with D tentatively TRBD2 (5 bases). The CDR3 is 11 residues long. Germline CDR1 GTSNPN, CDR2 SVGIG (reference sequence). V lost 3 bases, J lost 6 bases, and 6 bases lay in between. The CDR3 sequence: CAWSGINEQFF. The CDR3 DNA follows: TGTGCCTGGAGCGGGATCAATGAGCAGTTCTTC.

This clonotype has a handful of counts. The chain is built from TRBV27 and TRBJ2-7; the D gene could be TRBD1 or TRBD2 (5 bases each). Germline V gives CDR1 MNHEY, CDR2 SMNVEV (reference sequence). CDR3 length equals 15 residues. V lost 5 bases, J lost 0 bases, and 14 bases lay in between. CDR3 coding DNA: TGTGCCAGCAGTGCCCCCGGGGCAGCCTCCTACGAGCAGTACTTC. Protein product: CASSAPGAASYEQYF.

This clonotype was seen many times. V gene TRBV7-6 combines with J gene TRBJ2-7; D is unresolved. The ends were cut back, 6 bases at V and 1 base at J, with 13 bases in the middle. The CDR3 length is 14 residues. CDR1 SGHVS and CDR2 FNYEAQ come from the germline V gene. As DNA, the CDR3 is TGTGCCAGCAGGGCAACCCCCTCGTCCTACGAGCAGTACTTC. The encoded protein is CASRATPSSYEQYF.

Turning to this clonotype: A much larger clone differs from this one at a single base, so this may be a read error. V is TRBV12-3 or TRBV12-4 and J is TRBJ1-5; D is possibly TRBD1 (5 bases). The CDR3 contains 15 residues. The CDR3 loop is CASSPTAWGNQSQHF. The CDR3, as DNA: TGTGCCAGCAGCCCGACAGCTTGGGGCAATCAGTCCCAGCATTTT.

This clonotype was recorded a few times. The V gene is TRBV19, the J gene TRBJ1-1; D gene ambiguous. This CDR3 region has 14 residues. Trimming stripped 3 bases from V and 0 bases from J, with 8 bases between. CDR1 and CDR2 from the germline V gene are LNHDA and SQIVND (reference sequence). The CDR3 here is CASSINGMNTEAFF. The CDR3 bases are TGTGCCAGTAGTATTAACGGTATGAACACTGAAGCTTTCTTT. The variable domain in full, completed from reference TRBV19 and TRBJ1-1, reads DGGITQSPKYLFRKEGQNVTLSCEQNLNHDAMYWYRQDPGQGLRLIYYSQIVNDFQKGDIAEGYSVSREKKESFPLTVTSAQKNPTAFYLCASSINGMNTEAFFGQGTRLTVV.

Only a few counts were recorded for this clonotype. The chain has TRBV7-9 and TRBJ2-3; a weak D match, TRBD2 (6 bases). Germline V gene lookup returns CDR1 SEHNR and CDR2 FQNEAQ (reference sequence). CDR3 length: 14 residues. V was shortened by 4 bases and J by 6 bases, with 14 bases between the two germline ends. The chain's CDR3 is CASSSQRSGDTQYF. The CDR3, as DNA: TGTGCCAGCAGCTCACAGCGAAGCGGGGATACGCAGTATTTT.

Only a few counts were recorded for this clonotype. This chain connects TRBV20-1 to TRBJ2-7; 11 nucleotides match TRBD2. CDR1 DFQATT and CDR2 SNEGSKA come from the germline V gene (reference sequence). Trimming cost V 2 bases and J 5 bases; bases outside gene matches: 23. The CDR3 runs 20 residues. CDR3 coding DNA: TGCAGTGCTAGATCCGCCCCGAAACCGGGACTAGCGGCCGGACGGAACGAGCAGTACTTC. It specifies CSARSAPKPGLAAGRNEQYF.

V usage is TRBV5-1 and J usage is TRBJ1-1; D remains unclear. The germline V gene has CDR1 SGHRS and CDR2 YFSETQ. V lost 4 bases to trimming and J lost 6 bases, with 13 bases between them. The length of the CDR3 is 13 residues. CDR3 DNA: TGCGCCAGCAGCCCCCCTGGAAAGGCTGAAGCTTTCTTT. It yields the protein CASSPPGKAEAFF.

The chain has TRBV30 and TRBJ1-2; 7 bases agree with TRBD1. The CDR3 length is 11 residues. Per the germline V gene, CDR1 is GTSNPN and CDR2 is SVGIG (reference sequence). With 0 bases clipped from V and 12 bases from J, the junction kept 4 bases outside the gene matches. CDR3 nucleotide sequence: TGTGCCTGGAGTGTACAGGGGTTGGACACCTTC. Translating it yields CAWSVQGLDTF.

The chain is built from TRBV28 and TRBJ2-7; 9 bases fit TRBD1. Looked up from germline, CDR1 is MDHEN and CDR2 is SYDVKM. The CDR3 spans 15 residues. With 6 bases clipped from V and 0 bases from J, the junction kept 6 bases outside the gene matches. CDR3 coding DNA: TGTGCCAGCAGACCAGGGACAGGGAACTCCTACGAGCAGTACTTC. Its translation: CASRPGTGNSYEQYF. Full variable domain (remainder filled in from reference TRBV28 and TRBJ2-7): DVKVTQSSRYLVKRTGEKVFLECVQDMDHENMFWYRQDPGLGLRLIYFSYDVKMKEKGDIPEGYSVSREKKERFSLILESASTNQTSMYLCASRPGTGNSYEQYFGPGTRLTVT.

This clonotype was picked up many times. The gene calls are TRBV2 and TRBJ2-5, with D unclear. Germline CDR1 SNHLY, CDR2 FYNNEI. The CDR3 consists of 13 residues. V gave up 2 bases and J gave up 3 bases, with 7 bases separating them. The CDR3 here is CASSEYREETQYF. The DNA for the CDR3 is TGTGCCAGCAGTGAATACCGAGAAGAGACCCAGTACTTC.

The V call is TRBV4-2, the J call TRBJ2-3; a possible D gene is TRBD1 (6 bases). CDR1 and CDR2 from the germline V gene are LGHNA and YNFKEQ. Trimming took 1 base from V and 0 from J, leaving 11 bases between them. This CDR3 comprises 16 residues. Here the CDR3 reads CASSQAQGPSTDTQYF. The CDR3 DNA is TGTGCCAGCAGCCAAGCTCAGGGGCCAAGCACAGATACGCAGTATTTT.